The T cell receptor beta chain described here comes from a study of blood T cell repertoires in COVID-19. In assigning cohorts, the study relied on participant-reported clinical history. This clone has a handful of counts. Additional DNA sequences in this sample encode the identical CDR3. CDR1 MDHEN and CDR2 SYDVKM come from the germline V gene. The CDR3 runs to 15 residues. With V trimmed by 5 bases and J by 0 bases, 1 base remained unmatched. In the authors' methods: Quantification of nucleated cells was approximated via reference gene primer amplification. The repertoire was sequenced with immunoSEQ multiplex PCR; TCRdb's copy has only in-frame clones and lacks some. D and trimming come from the DNA, and the V and J calls and clone size come from that table. The sample shows fewer than 250,000 clones, 70% to 90% of them seen only once.

The material sequenced was PBMCs or T cells enriched from blood (not recorded which). This rearrangement joins TRBV28 to TRBJ2-6; 7 nucleotides agree with TRBD1. The clonotype comes from a woman aged 40 to 49 with acute COVID-19. CDR3 residues: CASSRDSSGANVLTF. The CDR3, as DNA: TGTGCCAGCAGTAGGGACAGCTCTGGGGCCAACGTCCTGACTTTC.